The subject of this entry is one T cell receptor (beta chain). Original data processing: The authors estimated nucleated cell counts from reference gene primer amplification. Using immunoSEQ multiplex PCR, the repertoire was profiled, and TCRdb retains in-frame clones only, with some absent. V and J calls and clone size are copied from that table; D and trimming were computed from the DNA. In the table there are about 230,000 clones, 70% to 90% of which are singletons. This entry comes from a study of blood T cell repertoires in COVID-19. Study context: Spain, Italy and the United States supplied samples that represented acute and convalescent COVID-19.

Germline CDR1 is SGHRS and CDR2 is YFSETQ. V shed 1 base and J shed 4 bases, with 4 bases lying between them. CDR3 length: 12 amino acids. This clonotype was obtained from a woman in her 70s with active or convalescent COVID-19. The sample comprised peripheral blood. This chain joins TRBV5-1 and TRBJ2-3; no definite D call. CDR3 residues: CASSLNSDTQYF. The CDR3 coding sequence is TGCGCCAGCAGCTTGAACTCAGATACGCAGTATTTT.